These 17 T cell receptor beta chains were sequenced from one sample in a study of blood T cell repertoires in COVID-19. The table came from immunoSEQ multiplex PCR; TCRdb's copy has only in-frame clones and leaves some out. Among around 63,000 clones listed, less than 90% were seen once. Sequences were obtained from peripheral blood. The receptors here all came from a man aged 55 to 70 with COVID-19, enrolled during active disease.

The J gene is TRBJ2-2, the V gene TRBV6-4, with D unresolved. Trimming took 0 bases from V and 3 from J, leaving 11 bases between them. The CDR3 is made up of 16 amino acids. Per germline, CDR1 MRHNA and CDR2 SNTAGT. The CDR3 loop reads CASSDSTVRDTGELFF. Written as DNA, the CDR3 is TGTGCCAGCAGTGACTCTACAGTGCGCGACACCGGGGAGCTGTTTTTT.

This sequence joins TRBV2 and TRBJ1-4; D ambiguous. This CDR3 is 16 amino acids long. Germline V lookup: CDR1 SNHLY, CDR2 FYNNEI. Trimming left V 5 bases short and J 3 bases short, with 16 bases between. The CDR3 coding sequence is TGTGCCAGCAGTTTCTATAATCCCTATCCTAATGAAAAACTGTTTTTT. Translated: CASSFYNPYPNEKLFF.

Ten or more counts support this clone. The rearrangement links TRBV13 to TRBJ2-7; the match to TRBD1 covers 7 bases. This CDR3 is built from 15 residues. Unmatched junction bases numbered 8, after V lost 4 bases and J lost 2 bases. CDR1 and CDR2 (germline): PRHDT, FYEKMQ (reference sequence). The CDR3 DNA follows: TGTGCCAGCAGCTATCTCCGGGACAGTACCTACGAGCAGTACTTC. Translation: CASSYLRDSTYEQYF. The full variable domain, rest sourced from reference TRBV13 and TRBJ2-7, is AAGVIQSPRHLIKEKRETATLKCYPIPRHDTVYWYQQGPGQDPQFLISFYEKMQSDKGSIPDRFSAQQFSDYHSELNMSSLELGDSALYFCASSYLRDSTYEQYFGPGTRLTVT.

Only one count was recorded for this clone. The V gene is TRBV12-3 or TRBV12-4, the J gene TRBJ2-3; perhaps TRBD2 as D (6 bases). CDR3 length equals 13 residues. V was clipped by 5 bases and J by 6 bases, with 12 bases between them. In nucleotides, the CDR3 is TGTGCCAGCAGTCGTGGGGGGTCGGATACGCAGTATTTT. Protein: CASSRGGSDTQYF.

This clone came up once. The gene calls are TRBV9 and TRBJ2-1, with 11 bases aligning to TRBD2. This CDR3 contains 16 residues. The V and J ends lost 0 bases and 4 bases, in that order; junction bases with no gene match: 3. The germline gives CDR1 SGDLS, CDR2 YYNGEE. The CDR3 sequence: CASSVEPSGGYNEQFF. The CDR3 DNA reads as TGTGCCAGCAGCGTAGAACCTAGCGGGGGGTACAATGAGCAGTTCTTC.

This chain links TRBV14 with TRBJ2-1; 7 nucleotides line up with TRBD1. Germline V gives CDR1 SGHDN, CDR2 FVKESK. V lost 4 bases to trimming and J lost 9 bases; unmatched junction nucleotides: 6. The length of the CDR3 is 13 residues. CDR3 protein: CASSRDRVGEQFF. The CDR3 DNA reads TGTGCCAGCAGCCGAGACAGGGTGGGTGAGCAGTTCTTC. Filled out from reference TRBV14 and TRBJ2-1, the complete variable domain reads EAGVTQFPSHSVIEKGQTVTLRCDPISGHDNLYWYRRVMGKEIKFLLHFVKESKQDESGMPNNRFLAERTGGTYSTLKVQPAELEDSGVYFCASSRDRVGEQFFGPGTRLTVL.

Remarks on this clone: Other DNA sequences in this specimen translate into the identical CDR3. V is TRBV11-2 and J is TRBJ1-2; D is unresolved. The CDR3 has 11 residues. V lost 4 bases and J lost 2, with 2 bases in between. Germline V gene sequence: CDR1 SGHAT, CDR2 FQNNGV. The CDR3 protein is CASSSNYGYTF. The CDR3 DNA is TGTGCCAGCAGCTCAAACTATGGCTACACCTTC.

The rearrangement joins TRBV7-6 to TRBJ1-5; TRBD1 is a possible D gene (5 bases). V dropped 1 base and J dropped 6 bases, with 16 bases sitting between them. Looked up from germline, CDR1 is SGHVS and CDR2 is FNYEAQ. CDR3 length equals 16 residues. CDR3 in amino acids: CASSLGVRAGGQPQHF. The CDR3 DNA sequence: TGTGCCAGCAGCTTAGGGGTCAGGGCGGGGGGTCAGCCCCAGCATTTT.

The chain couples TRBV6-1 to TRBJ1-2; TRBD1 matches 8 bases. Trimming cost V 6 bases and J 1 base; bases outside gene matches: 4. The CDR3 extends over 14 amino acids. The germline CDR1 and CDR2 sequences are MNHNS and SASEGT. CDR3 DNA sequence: TGTGCCAGCAGGACTACAGGGGGTAACTATGGCTACACCTTC. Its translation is CASRTTGGNYGYTF.

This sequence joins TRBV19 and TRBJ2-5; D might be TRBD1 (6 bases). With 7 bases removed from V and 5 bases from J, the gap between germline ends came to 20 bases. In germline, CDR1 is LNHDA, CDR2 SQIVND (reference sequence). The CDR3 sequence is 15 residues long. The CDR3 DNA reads TGTGCCAGTACCCTTCAGGGGATTGGGTCGGAGACCCAGTACTTC. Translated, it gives CASTLQGIGSETQYF.

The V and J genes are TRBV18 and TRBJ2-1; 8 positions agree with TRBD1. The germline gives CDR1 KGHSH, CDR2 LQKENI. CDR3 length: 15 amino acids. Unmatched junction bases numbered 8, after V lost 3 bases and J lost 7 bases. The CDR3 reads CASSPQGAQVNEQFF. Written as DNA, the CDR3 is TGTGCCAGCTCACCTCAGGGGGCGCAGGTTAATGAGCAGTTCTTC. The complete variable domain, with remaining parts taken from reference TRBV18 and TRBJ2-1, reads NAGVMQNPRHLVRRRGQEARLRCSPMKGHSHVYWYRQLPEEGLKFMVYLQKENIIDESGMPKERFSAEFPKEGPSILRIQQVVRGDSAAYFCASSPQGAQVNEQFFGPGTRLTVL.

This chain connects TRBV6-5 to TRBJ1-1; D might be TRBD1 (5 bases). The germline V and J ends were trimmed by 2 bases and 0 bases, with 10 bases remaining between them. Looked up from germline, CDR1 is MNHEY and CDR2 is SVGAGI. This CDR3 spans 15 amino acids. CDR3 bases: TGTGCCAGCAGTTACGGGGCCAGCTTGAACACTGAAGCTTTCTTT. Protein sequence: CASSYGASLNTEAFF.

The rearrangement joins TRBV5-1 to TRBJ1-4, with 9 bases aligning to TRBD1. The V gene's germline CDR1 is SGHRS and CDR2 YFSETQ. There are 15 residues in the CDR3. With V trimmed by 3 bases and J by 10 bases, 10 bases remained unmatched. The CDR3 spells CASSSPGQGNGKLFF. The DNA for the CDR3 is TGCGCCAGCAGCTCTCCGGGACAGGGCAACGGAAAACTGTTTTTT.

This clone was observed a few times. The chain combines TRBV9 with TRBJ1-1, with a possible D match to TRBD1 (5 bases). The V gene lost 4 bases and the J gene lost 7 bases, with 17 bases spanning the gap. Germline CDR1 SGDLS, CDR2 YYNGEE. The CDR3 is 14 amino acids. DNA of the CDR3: TGTGCCAGCAGCCAAGGACCCTGGGGGGATGAAGCTTTCTTT. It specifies CASSQGPWGDEAFF.

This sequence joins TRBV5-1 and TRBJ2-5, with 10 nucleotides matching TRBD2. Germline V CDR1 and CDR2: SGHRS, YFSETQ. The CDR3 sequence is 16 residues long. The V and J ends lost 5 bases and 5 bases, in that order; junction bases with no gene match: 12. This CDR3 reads CASSTNSGGPEETQYF. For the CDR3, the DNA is TGCGCCAGCAGTACAAATAGCGGGGGGCCGGAGGAGACCCAGTACTTC.

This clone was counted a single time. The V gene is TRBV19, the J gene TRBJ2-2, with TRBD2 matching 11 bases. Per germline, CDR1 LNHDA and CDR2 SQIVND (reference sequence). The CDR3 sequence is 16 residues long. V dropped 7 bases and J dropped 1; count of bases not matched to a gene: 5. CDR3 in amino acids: CASNLGLAGNTGELFF. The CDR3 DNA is TGTGCCAGTAACCTCGGACTAGCGGGGAACACCGGGGAGCTGTTTTTT.

The chain's CDR3 is CASSLESLGSSNSPLHF. CDR3 sequence (DNA): TGCGCCAGCAGCTTGGAGTCTTTGGGCAGCTCTAATTCACCCCTCCACTTT. The chain couples TRBV5-1 to TRBJ1-6, with unresolved D. V was trimmed by 0 bases and J by 6 bases, leaving 16 bases between them. The CDR3 spans 17 residues. Germline assignment: CDR1 SGHRS and CDR2 YFSETQ.